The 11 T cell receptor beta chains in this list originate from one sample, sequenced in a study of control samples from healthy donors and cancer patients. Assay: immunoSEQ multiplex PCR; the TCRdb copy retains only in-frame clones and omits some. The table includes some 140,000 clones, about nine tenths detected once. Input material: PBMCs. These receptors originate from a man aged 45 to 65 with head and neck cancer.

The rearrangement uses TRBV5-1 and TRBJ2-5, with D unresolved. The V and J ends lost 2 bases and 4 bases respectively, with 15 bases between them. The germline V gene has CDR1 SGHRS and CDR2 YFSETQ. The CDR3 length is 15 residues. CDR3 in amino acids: CASSFASGMGETQYF. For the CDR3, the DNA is TGCGCCAGCAGCTTCGCTTCTGGAATGGGAGAGACCCAGTACTTC.

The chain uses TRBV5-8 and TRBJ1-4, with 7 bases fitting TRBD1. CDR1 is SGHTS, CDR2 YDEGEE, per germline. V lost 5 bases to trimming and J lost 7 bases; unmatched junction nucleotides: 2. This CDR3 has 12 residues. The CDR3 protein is CASSYRGEKLFF. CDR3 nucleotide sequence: TGTGCCAGCAGTTACAGGGGTGAAAAACTGTTTTTT.

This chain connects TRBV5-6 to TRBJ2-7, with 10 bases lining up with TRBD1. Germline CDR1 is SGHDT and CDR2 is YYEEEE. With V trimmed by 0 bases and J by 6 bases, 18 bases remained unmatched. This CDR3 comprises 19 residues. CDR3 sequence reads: CASSLAYSSETGGEGEQYF. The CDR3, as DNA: TGTGCCAGCAGCTTGGCCTACTCCTCCGAGACAGGGGGCGAAGGCGAGCAGTACTTC.

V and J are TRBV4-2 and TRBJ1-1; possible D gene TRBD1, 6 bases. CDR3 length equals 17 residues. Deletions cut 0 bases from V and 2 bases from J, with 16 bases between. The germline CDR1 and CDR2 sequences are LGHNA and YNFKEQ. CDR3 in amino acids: CASSQDGTGWGNTEAFF. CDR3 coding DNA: TGTGCCAGCAGCCAAGATGGAACAGGGTGGGGAAACACTGAAGCTTTCTTT.

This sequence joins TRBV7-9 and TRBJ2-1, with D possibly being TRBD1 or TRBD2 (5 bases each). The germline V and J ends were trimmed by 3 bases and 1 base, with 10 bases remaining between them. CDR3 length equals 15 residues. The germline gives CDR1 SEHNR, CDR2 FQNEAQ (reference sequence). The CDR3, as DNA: TGTGCCAGCAGCTTGGGGGACGGGTCCTACAATGAGCAGTTCTTC. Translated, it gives CASSLGDGSYNEQFF. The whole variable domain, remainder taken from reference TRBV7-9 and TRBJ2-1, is DTGVSQNPRHKITKRGQNVTFRCDPISEHNRLYWYRQTLGQGPEFLTYFQNEAQLEKSRLLSDRFSAERPKGSFSTLEIQRTEQGDSAMYLCASSLGDGSYNEQFFGPGTRLTVL.

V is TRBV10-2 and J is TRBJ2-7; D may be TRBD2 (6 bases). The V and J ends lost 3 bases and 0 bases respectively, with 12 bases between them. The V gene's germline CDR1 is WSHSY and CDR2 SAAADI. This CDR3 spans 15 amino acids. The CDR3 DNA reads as TGCGCCAGCAGTGAAGAGGCTAGCGCCTCCTACGAGCAGTACTTC. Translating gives CASSEEASASYEQYF.

This chain's CDR3 is CASTRGRDTEAFF. The DNA of the CDR3 is TGCGCCAGCACGAGGGGTCGGGACACTGAAGCTTTCTTT. The V call is TRBV10-1, the J call TRBJ1-1; D perhaps matches TRBD1 (5 bases). The V end was cut by 7 bases, the J end by 3 bases, with 12 bases between. The length of the CDR3 is 13 residues. Germline assignment: CDR1 WNHNN and CDR2 SYGVQD (reference sequence).

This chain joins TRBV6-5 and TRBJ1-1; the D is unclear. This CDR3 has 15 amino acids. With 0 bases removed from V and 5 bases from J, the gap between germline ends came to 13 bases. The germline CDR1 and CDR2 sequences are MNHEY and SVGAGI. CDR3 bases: TGTGCCAGCAGTTACTCGGTTTTTGGGGAAACTGAAGCTTTCTTT. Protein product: CASSYSVFGETEAFF.

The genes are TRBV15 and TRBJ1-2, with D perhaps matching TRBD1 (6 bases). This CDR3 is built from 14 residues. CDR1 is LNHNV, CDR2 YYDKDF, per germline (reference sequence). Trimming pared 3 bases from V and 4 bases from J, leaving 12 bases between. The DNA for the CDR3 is TGTGCCACCAGCAGTAGGGACACTAGCTATGGCTACACCTTC. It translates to CATSSRDTSYGYTF.

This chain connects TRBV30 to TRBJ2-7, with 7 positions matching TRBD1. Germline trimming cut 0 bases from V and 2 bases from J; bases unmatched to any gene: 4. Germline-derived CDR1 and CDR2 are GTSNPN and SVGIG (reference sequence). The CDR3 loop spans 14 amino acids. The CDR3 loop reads CAWSVDGQAYEQYF. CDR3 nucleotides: TGTGCCTGGAGTGTAGACGGACAGGCCTACGAGCAGTACTTC.

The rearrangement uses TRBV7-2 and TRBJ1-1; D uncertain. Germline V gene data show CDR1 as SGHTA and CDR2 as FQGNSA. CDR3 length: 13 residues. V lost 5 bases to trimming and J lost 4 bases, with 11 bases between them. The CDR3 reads CASSPVASTEAFF. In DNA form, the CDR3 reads TGTGCCAGCAGCCCGGTGGCAAGCACTGAAGCTTTCTTT. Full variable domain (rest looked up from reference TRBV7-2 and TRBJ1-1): GAGVSQSPSNKVTEKGKDVELRCDPISGHTALYWYRQSLGQGLEFLIYFQGNSAPDKSGLPSDRFSAERTGGSVSTLTIQRTQQEDSAVYLCASSPVASTEAFFGQGTRLTVV.